The next 18 T cell receptor beta chains were all read from a single sample in a study of blood T cells in healthy people across ages. The authors ran a second PCR of about 7 to 12 cycles using a sample-barcoded 5' primer and a J-beta primer mix. Each CDR3 protein is one row after TCRdb ran MiXCR on the 5' RACE reads. In the table there are 1,100,000 or so distinct CDR3 sequences, 35% to 50% of which are singletons. Sequenced: blood. The source of these receptors is a woman aged 60-70 years in good health.

The chain is built from TRBV27 and TRBJ1-6, with D tentatively TRBD1 (5 bases). The ends were cut back, 2 bases at V and 10 bases at J, with 12 bases in the middle. CDR3 length: 14 amino acids. Germline CDR1 reads MNHEY; CDR2 reads SMNVEV (reference sequence). Here the CDR3 DNA reads TGTGCCAGCAGTTTAGAGCGGCAGGGCTCACCCCTCCACTTT. It translates to CASSLERQGSPLHF.

This clonotype showed up many times. CDR3: CASSFEGGGSYEQYF. CDR3 sequence (DNA): TGTGCCAGCAGTTTCGAGGGGGGAGGGTCCTACGAGCAGTACTTC. The V call is TRBV12-3 or TRBV12-4, the J call TRBJ2-7; TRBD2 might be the D (7 bases). The CDR3 loop spans 15 amino acids. V lost 3 bases and J 1 base, leaving 13 bases between the germline ends.

The rearrangement joins TRBV28 to TRBJ2-1, with 8 bases matching TRBD1. This CDR3 region has 14 residues. Trimming took 6 bases from V and 2 from J; bases not matched to a gene: 3. Germline V gene lookup returns CDR1 MDHEN and CDR2 SYDVKM. For the CDR3, the DNA is TGTGCCAGCAGCACAGGGGGTACCTACAATGAGCAGTTCTTC. It codes for CASSTGGTYNEQFF.

The rearrangement joins TRBV24-1 to TRBJ1-5, with D uncertain. The CDR3 runs to 12 residues. V lost 2 bases and J 7 bases, leaving 5 bases between the germline ends. The germline V gene has CDR1 KGHDR and CDR2 SFDVKD. CDR3 residues: CATSDSGQPQHF. CDR3 coding DNA: TGTGCCACCAGTGATTCAGGACAGCCCCAGCATTTT.

V is TRBV25-1 and J is TRBJ2-5, with D perhaps matching TRBD1 (5 bases). This CDR3 comprises 15 residues. Trimming left V 2 bases short and J 0 bases short, with 10 bases between. Germline V CDR1 and CDR2: MGHDK, SYGVNS. This chain's CDR3 is CASSEQTGYQETQYF. In DNA form, the CDR3 reads TGTGCCAGCAGTGAACAAACAGGCTACCAAGAGACCCAGTACTTC. The variable domain in full, with the rest retrieved from reference TRBV25-1 and TRBJ2-5, is EADIYQTPRYLVIGTGKKITLECSQTMGHDKMYWYQQDPGMELHLIHYSYGVNSTEKGDLSSESTVSRIRTEHFPLTLESARPSHTSQYLCASSEQTGYQETQYFGPGTRLLVL.

The V call is TRBV3-1, the J call TRBJ2-5, with D possibly being TRBD2 (5 bases). The V end was cut by 8 bases, the J end by 4 bases, with 11 bases between. Germline V lookup: CDR1 LGHDT, CDR2 YNNKEL (reference sequence). This CDR3 spans 12 amino acids. The CDR3 region is CASGPGRETQYF. In nucleotides, the CDR3 is TGTGCCAGCGGACCGGGAAGAGAGACCCAGTACTTC.

The V and J genes are TRBV6-1 and TRBJ1-1; D possibly corresponds to TRBD1 (5 bases). Trimming shortened V by 7 bases and J by 3 bases, and 18 bases separated the two germline ends. The CDR3 contains 15 residues. Looked up from germline, CDR1 is MNHNS and CDR2 is SASEGT. The DNA for the CDR3 is TGTGCCAGCATTCGAGGGCGCGTGGGGGACACTGAAGCTTTCTTT. Protein sequence: CASIRGRVGDTEAFF.

The rearrangement links TRBV24-1 to TRBJ2-1; 7 bases fit TRBD2. The CDR3 consists of 14 residues. The junction had 2 bases not matched to a gene; V was cut back by 1 base and J by 6 bases. The germline CDR1 and CDR2 sequences are KGHDR and SFDVKD. The CDR3 spells CATSDLRTSNEQFF. CDR3 bases: TGTGCCACCAGTGATTTACGGACTAGCAATGAGCAGTTCTTC.

In its sample, this clonotype was seen many times. This chain connects TRBV7-6 to TRBJ2-5, with 8 bases aligning to TRBD1. After removal of 1 base from V and 5 bases from J, the junction contained 12 bases not matched to a gene. CDR1 and CDR2 (germline): SGHVS, FNYEAQ. The CDR3 length is 17 residues. The CDR3 loop reads CASSLVRAGGGYETQYF. CDR3 nucleotide sequence: TGTGCCAGCAGCTTAGTTCGGGCAGGGGGCGGTTATGAGACCCAGTACTTC.

The chain links TRBV20-1 to TRBJ2-3, with 8 bases fitting TRBD2. The length of the CDR3 is 12 residues. Germline V gives CDR1 DFQATT, CDR2 SNEGSKA (reference sequence). CDR3 DNA sequence: TGCAGCGCGCGGGAGGCCCCAGATACGCAGTATTTT. Its translation: CSAREAPDTQYF.

The chain is built from TRBV29-1 and TRBJ2-7, with a weak D call TRBD2 (5 bases). Germline values: CDR1 SQVTM, CDR2 ANQGSEA. V lost 1 base and J 6 bases, leaving 13 bases between the germline ends. This CDR3 has 13 residues. In nucleotides, the CDR3 is TGCAGCGTTGAAGTGGGCGGGTATGGCGAGCAGTACTTC. This gives the protein CSVEVGGYGEQYF.

The CDR3 DNA is TGCAGTGCTACGACTAGAGACGAGCAGTACTTC. Amino acids: CSATTRDEQYF. The chain combines TRBV20-1 with TRBJ2-7, with D tentatively TRBD2 (6 bases). CDR1 is DFQATT and CDR2 is SNEGSKA in the germline V gene (reference sequence). The CDR3 sequence is 11 residues long. The germline V and J ends were trimmed by 4 bases and 5 bases, with 9 bases remaining between them.

This clonotype was picked up a small number of times. The chain is built from TRBV12-3 or TRBV12-4 and TRBJ2-1, with 14 bases lining up with TRBD2. The CDR3 is 17 residues long. After removal of 6 bases from V and 9 bases from J, the junction contained 13 bases not matched to a gene. The CDR3 DNA reads as TGTGCCAGCAGGGGGACTGGACTAGCGGGAGGTATTGGTGAGCAGTTCTTC. This translates into CASRGTGLAGGIGEQFF.

The sample holds many counts of this clonotype. This chain uses TRBV6-5 with TRBJ2-1; TRBD2 aligns across 9 bases. The CDR3 spans 12 residues. Germline CDR1 and CDR2: MNHEY and SVGAGI. The V and J ends lost 6 bases and 7 bases, in that order; junction bases with no gene match: 1. DNA for the CDR3: TGTGCCAGCAGAGCGGGAGGTAATGAGCAGTTCTTC. Translated: CASRAGGNEQFF.

In DNA, the CDR3 is TGCGCCAGCAGCAAGACCCCGCCCCGCTCTGGGGCCAACGTCCTGACTTTC. Amino acid sequence: CASSKTPPRSGANVLTF. The chain joins TRBV4-1 to TRBJ2-6; D gene ambiguous. The CDR3 length is 17 residues. CDR1 and CDR2 from the germline V gene are MGHRA and YSYEKL. The V end lost 5 bases, the J end lost 0 bases, and 14 bases lay between the germline ends.

The gene calls are TRBV4-1 and TRBJ2-1; D perhaps matches TRBD1 (6 bases). V lost 4 bases and J lost 10, with 11 bases in between. Germline CDR1 is MGHRA and CDR2 is YSYEKL. CDR3 size: 12 residues. Here the CDR3 reads CASSRQGREQFF. The CDR3 nucleotides read TGCGCCAGCAGCCGCCAGGGGCGGGAGCAGTTCTTC.

The rearrangement joins TRBV7-9 to TRBJ2-5, with D perhaps TRBD2 (6 bases). The CDR3 has 15 residues. The ends were cut back, 7 bases at V and 5 bases at J, with 20 bases in the middle. CDR1 and CDR2 from the germline V gene are SEHNR and FQNEAQ (reference sequence). This CDR3 reads CASKRGARREETQYF. CDR3 DNA: TGTGCCAGCAAAAGGGGCGCTCGGAGGGAGGAGACCCAGTACTTC.

The chain is built from TRBV6-5 and TRBJ2-7; no clear D gene. The germline CDR1 and CDR2 sequences are MNHEY and SVGAGI. Trimming cost V 6 bases and J 3 bases, with 12 bases left between them. The CDR3 is 13 residues long. CDR3 protein: CASSVPGNYEQYF. CDR3 sequence (DNA): TGTGCCAGCAGCGTACCCGGTAACTACGAGCAGTACTTC.